Listed below are T cell receptor beta chains from one sample, sequenced in a study of CD8+ T cells in alopecia areata. This table comes from immunoSEQ multiplex PCR, and its TCRdb copy is limited to in-frame clones, with some not included. The sample gives some 130,000 clones, 45% to 60% of which show up once; around a sixth is in the top ten. The sequences come from CD8+ T cells sorted from blood, collected at week 4, from a patient treated with tofacitinib. The receptors shown here come from a human donor with alopecia areata. Both conserved end residues are part of each CDR3. The D gene is left open where the match is weak. Clone size, where shown, is once, few, many, or a class for clones that have expanded.

.	TRBV11-2	TRBD1	TRBJ2-7	TGTGCCAGCAGCATATCCCCGGGACAGGGCTACGAGCAGTACTTC	CASSISPGQGYEQYF
.	TRBV11-2	.	TRBJ1-2	TGTGCCAGCAGCTTAGGTGACTATGGCTACACCTTC	CASSLGDYGYTF
.	TRBV7-9	TRBD1	TRBJ2-7	TGTGCCAGCAGCTCCCGCGACAGGGGCCCCTACGAGCAGTACTTC	CASSSRDRGPYEQYF
few	TRBV14	.	TRBJ1-6	TGTGCCAGCAGCCAACACCTCGACAGGCTAAATTCACCCCTCCACTTT	CASSQHLDRLNSPLHF
.	TRBV27	.	TRBJ2-4	TGTGCCAGCAGTTTTGGTGGGATGGGGAACATTCAGTACTTC	CASSFGGMGNIQYF
.	TRBV27	.	TRBJ2-1	TGTGCCAGCAGTTTCGTATCCTACAATGAGCAGTTCTTC	CASSFVSYNEQFF
.	TRBV13	.	TRBJ2-1	TGTGCCAGCAGCTTAGTCAACAGAATCTCCTACAATGAGCAGTTCTTC	CASSLVNRISYNEQFF
.	TRBV7-9	TRBD2	TRBJ2-3	TGTGCCAGCAGCGGCGGGAGGGCTGGCCGGGACGCTACGGATACGCAGTATTTT	CASSGGRAGRDATDTQYF
.	TRBV5-1	.	TRBJ2-5	TGCGCCAGCAGCTTGACCCCCGCCTTAGCGTACCAAGAGACCCAGTACTTC	CASSLTPALAYQETQYF
.	TRBV2	TRBD1	TRBJ2-3	TGTGCCAGCAGTACAGGGGCAGATACGCAGTATTTT	CASSTGADTQYF
.	TRBV5-1	.	TRBJ2-7	TGCGCCAGCAGCGAGGGGCGCGGGTACGAGCAGTACTTC	CASSEGRGYEQYF
few	TRBV7-9	.	TRBJ1-1	TGTGCCAGCAGCCCCCAACAGGGCACGAACACTGAAGCTTTCTTT	CASSPQQGTNTEAFF
few	TRBV2	.	TRBJ2-5	TGTGCCACCCGGGGAGAGACCCAGTACTTC	CATRGETQYF
.	TRBV7-3	.	TRBJ1-1	TGTGCCAGCAGTTACGACCTGAACACTGAAGCTTTCTTT	CASSYDLNTEAFF
.	TRBV11-1	TRBD2	TRBJ2-5	TGTGCCAGCAGCTTGTGGACTAGCGGGGGGGAGACCCAGTACTTC	CASSLWTSGGETQYF
few	TRBV9	.	TRBJ1-1	TGTGCCAGCAGCCTCAGGGAGGGTTTGACTGAAGCTTTCTTT	CASSLREGLTEAFF
few	TRBV30	TRBD2	TRBJ2-3	TGTGCCTGGAGTCCGGGGACTAGCGGGGGGAAGTTAGATACGCAGTATTTT	CAWSPGTSGGKLDTQYF
.	TRBV27	.	TRBJ1-1	TGTGCCAGCAGTCGGACAGAAAACACTGAAGCTTTCTTT	CASSRTENTEAFF
.	TRBV4-1	.	TRBJ2-7	TGCGCCAGCAGCCAAGATCCGGGCAGGAGAGGGTACGAGCAGTACTTC	CASSQDPGRRGYEQYF
.	TRBV10-3	.	TRBJ1-3	TGTGCCATCAGTGATCAGGACTTCGGTTACACCATATATTTT	CAISDQDFGYTIYF
.	TRBV6-5	.	TRBJ2-3	TGTGCCAGCGGTGGGCGGGGCACAGATACGCAGTATTTT	CASGGRGTDTQYF
.	TRBV18	TRBD1	TRBJ2-7	TGTGCCAGCTCAGCGGACAGGGATTACTACGAGCAGTACTTC	CASSADRDYYEQYF
once	TRBV4-3	.	TRBJ2-7	TGCGCCAGCAGCCAAGATAAAACGGATCTCACCTACGAGCAGTACTTC	CASSQDKTDLTYEQYF
few	TRBV29-1	TRBD2	TRBJ2-2	TGCAGCGTAGTTCTAGCGGCTACGAACACCGGGGAGCTGTTTTTT	CSVVLAATNTGELFF
few	TRBV25-1	.	TRBJ2-5	TGTGCCAGCAGTGTCCCGGACGGAGAGACCCAGTACTTC	CASSVPDGETQYF